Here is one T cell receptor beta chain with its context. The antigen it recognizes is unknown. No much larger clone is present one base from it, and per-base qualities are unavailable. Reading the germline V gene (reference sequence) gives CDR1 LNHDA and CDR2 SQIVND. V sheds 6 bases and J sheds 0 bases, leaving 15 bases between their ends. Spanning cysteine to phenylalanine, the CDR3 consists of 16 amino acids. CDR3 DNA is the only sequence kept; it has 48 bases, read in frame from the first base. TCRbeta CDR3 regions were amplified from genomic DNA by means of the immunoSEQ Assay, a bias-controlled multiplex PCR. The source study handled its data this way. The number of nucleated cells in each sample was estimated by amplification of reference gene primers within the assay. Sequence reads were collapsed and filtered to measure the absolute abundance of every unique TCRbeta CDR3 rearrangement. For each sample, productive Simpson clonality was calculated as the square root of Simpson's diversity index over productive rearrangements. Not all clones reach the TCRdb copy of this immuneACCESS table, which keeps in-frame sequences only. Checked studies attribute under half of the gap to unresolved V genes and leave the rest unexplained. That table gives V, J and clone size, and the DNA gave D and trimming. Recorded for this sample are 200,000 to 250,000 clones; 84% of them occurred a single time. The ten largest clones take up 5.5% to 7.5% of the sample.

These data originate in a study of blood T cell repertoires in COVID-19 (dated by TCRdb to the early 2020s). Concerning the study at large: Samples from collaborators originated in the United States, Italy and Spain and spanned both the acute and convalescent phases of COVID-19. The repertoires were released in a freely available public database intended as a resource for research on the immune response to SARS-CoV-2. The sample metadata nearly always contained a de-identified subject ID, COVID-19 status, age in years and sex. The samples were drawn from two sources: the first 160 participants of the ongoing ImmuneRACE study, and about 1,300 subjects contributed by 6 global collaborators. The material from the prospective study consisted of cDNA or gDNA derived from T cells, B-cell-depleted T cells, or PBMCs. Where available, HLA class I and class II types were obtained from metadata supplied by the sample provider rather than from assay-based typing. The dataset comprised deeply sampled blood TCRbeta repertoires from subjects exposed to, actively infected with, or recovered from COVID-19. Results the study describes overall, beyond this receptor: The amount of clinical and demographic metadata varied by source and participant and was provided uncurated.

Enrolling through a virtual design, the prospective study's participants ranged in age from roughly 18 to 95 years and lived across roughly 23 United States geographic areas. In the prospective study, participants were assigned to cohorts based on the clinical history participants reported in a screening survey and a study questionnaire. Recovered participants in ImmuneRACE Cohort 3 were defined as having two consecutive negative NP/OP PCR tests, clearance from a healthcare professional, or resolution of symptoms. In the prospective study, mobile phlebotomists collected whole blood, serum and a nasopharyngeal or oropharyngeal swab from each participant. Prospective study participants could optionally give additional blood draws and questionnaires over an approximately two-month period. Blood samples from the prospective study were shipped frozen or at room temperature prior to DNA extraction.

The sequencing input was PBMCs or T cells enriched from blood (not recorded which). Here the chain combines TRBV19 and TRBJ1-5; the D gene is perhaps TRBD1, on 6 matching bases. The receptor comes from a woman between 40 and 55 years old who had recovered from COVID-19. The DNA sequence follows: TGTGCCAGTAGACTGTTAATAGGGGGTAGCAATCAGCCCCAGCATTTT. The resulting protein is CASRLLIGGSNQPQHF.